This T cell receptor beta chain was recorded in a study of blood T cells in healthy people across ages. At the level of the study: Template-switching capture recovered about one barcoded beta molecule per two T cells.

As to this clonotype: The germline gene is not matched at one end of the junction; a read error may be the cause.

The authors ran a second PCR of roughly 7 to 11 cycles using a sample-barcoded 5' primer and a J-beta primer mix. Every cDNA molecule carried a tag from a template-switch adaptor bearing 12 random nucleotides. TCRdb re-called the 5' RACE reads with MiXCR, one entry per CDR3 protein. The repertoire consists of under 1,100,000 distinct CDR3 sequences, with around 25% occurring once and the leading ten covering about 0.72%. CDR1 is SEHNR, CDR2 FQNEAQ, per germline (reference sequence). The CDR3 is made up of 15 amino acids. These same records also appear under a second study, on T cells of mothers and their children. That source reports: The authors used all extracted RNA for cDNA synthesis, at approximately 1.5 ug per 15 ul.

The chain couples TRBV7-9 to TRBJ2-3; D uncertain. This receptor was taken from a girl aged 2 to 9 in good health. Sequencing was carried out using blood. CDR3 nucleotide sequence: TGTGCCAGCAGCTTAACCCTTGTGGGTACAGATACGCAGTACTTT. It translates to CASSLTLVGTDTQYF.